These 19 T cell receptor beta chains share one sample of origin, sequenced in a study of shared clonotypes between healthy human individuals. Some clones are missing from TCRdb's copy, which holds only in-frame ones; the method was immunoSEQ multiplex PCR. The data show more than 200,000 clones, over 60% seen once. Sequenced: memory CD4+ T cells sorted from blood. Noted subset: CD45RA-negative fraction. The receptors stem from a man aged 25-45 years in good health.

The rearrangement links TRBV7-3 to TRBJ2-7; possible D gene TRBD2, 6 bases. This CDR3 has 13 amino acids. CDR1 is SGHTA, CDR2 FQGTGA, per germline. V lost 1 base to trimming and J lost 6 bases, with 10 bases between them. The CDR3 spells CASSLSSGSEQYF. The CDR3 region has the DNA TGTGCCAGCAGCTTAAGTAGCGGCTCCGAGCAGTACTTC.

This clone has at least ten counts. The chain is built from TRBV15 and TRBJ2-5; D is uncertain. Germline V gene lookup returns CDR1 LNHNV and CDR2 YYDKDF (reference sequence). Trimming cost V 0 bases and J 3 bases, with 11 bases left between them. The CDR3 sequence is 15 residues long. CDR3 nucleotides: TGTGCCACCAGCAGAGAAGGAACCCATAAAGAGACCCAGTACTTC. Its translation: CATSREGTHKETQYF.

The chain links TRBV19 to TRBJ2-1; D is perhaps TRBD2 (5 bases). CDR1 LNHDA and CDR2 SQIVND come from the germline V gene (reference sequence). The V gene lost 3 bases and the J gene lost 6 bases, with 21 bases spanning the gap. This CDR3 spans 17 amino acids. CDR3 sequence (DNA): TGTGCCAGTAGTATTTATGGTAGTCGGACTGGTCGCAATGAGCAGTTCTTC. As protein: CASSIYGSRTGRNEQFF.

This clone was observed a handful of times. In DNA form, the CDR3 reads TGTGCCACTAGGGGACAGGGCCTTCGGTACAATGAGCAGTTCTTC. It encodes CATRGQGLRYNEQFF. This chain joins TRBV19 and TRBJ2-1, with 9 bases that match TRBD1. CDR1 LNHDA and CDR2 SQIVND come from the germline V gene (reference sequence). The trim removed 10 bases at V and 4 bases at J, leaving 11 bases unmatched. The CDR3 runs 15 residues.

V gene TRBV7-8 combines with J gene TRBJ2-7; tentative D call: TRBD1 (6 bases). The length of the CDR3 is 16 residues. Trimming pared 5 bases from V and 4 bases from J, leaving 21 bases between. CDR1 is SGHVS and CDR2 is FQNEAQ in the germline V gene. CDR3 nucleotides: TGTGCCAGCAGCCCGCACAGGGTTCTTGGGGAGTACGAGCAGTACTTC. Its translation is CASSPHRVLGEYEQYF.

The chain recombines TRBV19 with TRBJ1-5; D ambiguous. The ends were cut back, 2 bases at V and 3 bases at J, with 14 bases in the middle. This CDR3 has 16 amino acids. CDR1 LNHDA and CDR2 SQIVND come from the germline V gene (reference sequence). The CDR3 bases are TGTGCCAGTAGTATATCCGGCAGGCTGGTCAATCAGCCCCAGCATTTT. It specifies CASSISGRLVNQPQHF. Drawing the rest from reference TRBV19 and TRBJ1-5, the complete variable domain is DGGITQSPKYLFRKEGQNVTLSCEQNLNHDAMYWYRQDPGQGLRLIYYSQIVNDFQKGDIAEGYSVSREKKESFPLTVTSAQKNPTAFYLCASSISGRLVNQPQHFGDGTRLSIL.

DNA for the CDR3: TGTGCCAGCAGCAGAGGGGTTGGTGAAGAAAAACTGTTTTTT. It specifies CASSRGVGEEKLFF. The V gene is TRBV5-5, the J gene TRBJ1-4, with D perhaps TRBD1 (5 bases). Looked up from germline, CDR1 is SGHKS and CDR2 is YYEKEE (reference sequence). V lost 4 bases and J lost 8, with 15 bases in between. The CDR3 has 14 amino acids.

The chain is built from TRBV19 and TRBJ2-3, with D unresolved. In germline, CDR1 is LNHDA, CDR2 SQIVND (reference sequence). This CDR3 has 15 residues. V dropped 5 bases and J dropped 4 bases, with 16 bases sitting between them. CDR3 sequence: CASSPDLIGPDTQYF. In DNA form, the CDR3 reads TGTGCCAGTAGTCCCGACCTTATCGGCCCAGATACGCAGTATTTT.

V is TRBV7-2 and J is TRBJ1-1; no clear D gene. CDR3 length: 13 amino acids. The V end lost 1 base, the J end lost 6 bases, and 9 bases lay between the germline ends. Germline V gene sequence: CDR1 SGHTA, CDR2 FQGNSA. The CDR3 nucleotides read TGTGCCAGCAGCTTAGATAGGGAGTCTGAAGCTTTCTTT. Amino acids: CASSLDRESEAFF. Together with reference TRBV7-2 and TRBJ1-1, the CDR3 gives the full variable domain: GAGVSQSPSNKVTEKGKDVELRCDPISGHTALYWYRQSLGQGLEFLIYFQGNSAPDKSGLPSDRFSAERTGGSVSTLTIQRTQQEDSAVYLCASSLDRESEAFFGQGTRLTVV.

In regard to this clone: In this CDR3 the conserved last residue, phenylalanine or tryptophan, is missing, so a read error is likely. The DNA is omitted, as the CDR3 cannot be located on it reliably, and the CDR3 follows TCRdb's listing. The chain uses TRBV6-5 and TRBJ2-7; no DNA check was done on the table's D call, TRBD2. In germline, CDR1 is MNHEY, CDR2 SVGAGI. The CDR3 totals 11 residues, both ends included. CDR3 loop: CASSTVGGAQL.

The rearrangement links TRBV5-1 to TRBJ2-1; TRBD2 agrees at 16 bases. V was clipped by 3 bases and J by 7 bases; unmatched bases: 7. CDR1 is SGHRS, CDR2 YFSETQ, per germline. The CDR3 spans 17 residues. In nucleotides, the CDR3 is TGCGCCAGCAGCTCCGGGACTAGCGGGAGGGGACTGAATGAGCAGTTCTTC. This sequence encodes CASSSGTSGRGLNEQFF.

This clone has ten or more counts. The chain has TRBV9 and TRBJ2-1; D is ambiguous. V was pared by 0 bases and J by 6 bases, with 7 bases between. The CDR3 covers 13 residues. From germline, CDR1 is SGDLS and CDR2 YYNGEE. The CDR3 sequence: CASSVVPVNEQFF. The CDR3 nucleotides read TGTGCCAGCAGCGTAGTCCCAGTCAATGAGCAGTTCTTC.

The J gene is TRBJ2-7, the V gene TRBV14; no reliable D call. This CDR3 is 16 amino acids long. CDR1 SGHDN and CDR2 FVKESK come from the germline V gene. Trimming removed 5 bases at V and 3 bases at J, with 20 bases between. The CDR3 sequence is CASSFPIAPESYEQYF. The CDR3, as DNA: TGTGCCAGCAGCTTCCCGATAGCACCCGAGAGCTACGAGCAGTACTTC.

The chain combines TRBV28 with TRBJ1-1; TRBD1 matches at 12 bases. This CDR3 has 15 amino acids. In germline, CDR1 is MDHEN, CDR2 SYDVKM. Trimming removed 6 bases from V and 6 bases from J; junction bases left unmatched: 8. DNA for the CDR3: TGTGCCAGCAGGAATTCCGGGACAGGGGGCCCTGAAGCTTTCTTT. It is translated as CASRNSGTGGPEAFF.

With regard to this clone: One end of the junction is discordant with germline, which a read error may explain. The chain couples TRBV7-7 to TRBJ2-1, with unresolved D. This CDR3 spans 12 amino acids. CDR1 and CDR2 (germline): SSHAT, FNYEAQ (reference sequence). CDR3 sequence: CASSSLSNEQFF. The DNA of the CDR3 is TGTGCTAGCAGCTCACTGAGCAATGAGCAGTTCTTC. The variable domain in full, with the rest retrieved from reference TRBV7-7 and TRBJ2-1, is GAGVSQSPRYKVTKRGQDVTLRCDPISSHATLYWYQQALGQGPEFLTYFNYEAQPDKSGLPSDRFSAERPEGSISTLTIQRTEQRDSAMYRCASSSLSNEQFFGPGTRLTVL.

A few counts support this clone. The gene calls are TRBV9 and TRBJ2-5; possibly TRBD2 for D (6 bases). V gave up 1 base and J gave up 1 base, with 11 bases separating them. The CDR3 length is 15 residues. In germline, CDR1 is SGDLS, CDR2 YYNGEE. As DNA, the CDR3 is TGTGCCAGCAGCGTAATGGCGGGAACCCAAGAGACCCAGTACTTC. Amino acid sequence: CASSVMAGTQETQYF.

The chain joins TRBV7-8 to TRBJ2-5, with a weak D call TRBD2 (6 bases). V dropped 2 bases and J dropped 4 bases, with 14 bases sitting between them. CDR3 length: 15 amino acids. From germline, CDR1 is SGHVS and CDR2 FQNEAQ. In nucleotides, the CDR3 is TGTGCCAGCAGCTTACTATTTAGCGGTGGAGAGACCCAGTACTTC. It encodes CASSLLFSGGETQYF.

The chain links TRBV28 to TRBJ2-1; 11 bases are shared with TRBD2. Germline CDR1 MDHEN, CDR2 SYDVKM. V shed 6 bases, J shed 8 bases, and the junction held 9 bases outside the gene matches. CDR3 size: 15 residues. The CDR3 loop is CASSLGLAGGHEQFF. CDR3 DNA sequence: TGTGCCAGCAGCCTGGGGCTAGCGGGAGGCCATGAGCAGTTCTTC.

This clone came up many times. The CDR3 reads CASSETSTDTQYF. CDR3 sequence (DNA): TGTGCCAGCAGTGAAACAAGCACAGATACGCAGTATTTT. The chain joins TRBV2 to TRBJ2-3, with no clear D. There are 13 residues in the CDR3. Between the trimmed V and J ends, which lost 2 bases and 0 bases, there was a span of 3 bases. In germline, CDR1 is SNHLY, CDR2 FYNNEI.